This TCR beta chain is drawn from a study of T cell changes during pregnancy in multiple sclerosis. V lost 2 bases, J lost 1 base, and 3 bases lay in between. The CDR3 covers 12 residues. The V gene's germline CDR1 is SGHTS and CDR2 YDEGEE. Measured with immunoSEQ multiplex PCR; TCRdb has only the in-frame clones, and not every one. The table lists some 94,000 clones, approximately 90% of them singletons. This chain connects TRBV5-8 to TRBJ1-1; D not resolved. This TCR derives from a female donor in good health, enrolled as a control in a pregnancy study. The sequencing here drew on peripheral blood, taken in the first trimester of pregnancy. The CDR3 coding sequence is TGTGCCAGCAGCTTAGCGAACACTGAAGCTTTCTTT. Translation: CASSLANTEAFF.